The sequence of this T cell receptor (beta chain) was determined in a study of technical replicates of blood from several donors. The V end lost 0 bases, the J end lost 5 bases, and 16 bases lay between the germline ends. The CDR3 runs 15 residues. The germline V gene encodes CDR1 GTSNPN and CDR2 SVGIG (reference sequence). This clone was counted once. Profiling relied on immunoSEQ multiplex PCR, and the TCRdb table lists in-frame clones only, not all of them. In the table there are about 15,000 clones, more than 75% of which are singletons. The gene calls are TRBV30 and TRBJ2-5; D is perhaps TRBD1 (8 bases). Material: PBMCs. The TCR comes from a human donor in good health. The CDR3 loop is CAWSVGGQGGETQYF. The CDR3 DNA sequence: TGTGCCTGGAGTGTAGGTGGACAGGGAGGGGAGACCCAGTACTTC.